This T cell receptor (beta chain) originates from a study of cytomegalovirus exposure and HLA in healthy donors. A word on this clone: The antigen is unknown.

The primer mix had 60 Vbeta and 13 Jbeta primers. Here immunoSEQ multiplex PCR was the method, and the copy in TCRdb shows in-frame clones only, minus some. The sample lists 200,000 to 250,000 clones, around 80% occurring once. General observations from the study: Serostatus for CMV was the only available immune exposure information. It was reported in a later analysis that an Asian-associated ancestry cluster showed fewer N-insertions than the approximately 670-donor mean.

The material sequenced was PBMCs. The TCR sequence derives from a woman aged 55-69 years in good health and CMV-seropositive.

This CDR3 is CASSRTGFSYEQYF. The CDR3 DNA sequence: TGTGCCAGTAGTAGGACAGGGTTCTCCTACGAGCAGTACTTC. This chain connects TRBV19 to TRBJ2-7, with TRBD1 matching 8 bases. CDR1 and CDR2 from the germline V gene are LNHDA and SQIVND (reference sequence). Losses at the gene ends were 4 bases for V and 0 bases for J; bases not matched to a gene: 2. This CDR3 is built from 14 residues.